This entry lists 2 T cell receptor beta chains sequenced from one sample in a study of tumor T cells in aggressive B-cell lymphoma. Profiling relied on immunoSEQ multiplex PCR, and the TCRdb table lists in-frame clones only, not all of them. The sample includes around 6,100 clones, roughly 90% seen only once; the top ten take 2.5% to 4%. Input material: tumor tissue. The receptor source for this set is an adult with diffuse large B cell lymphoma. Some clones in this sample may be carry-over from other donors' samples.

The rearrangement links TRBV6-1 to TRBJ2-7; 11 nucleotides agree with TRBD2. J was trimmed by 5 bases and V by 6 bases; bases with no gene match: 6. Germline CDR1 reads MNHNS; CDR2 reads SASEGT. There are 14 residues in the CDR3. The CDR3 is CASRPSGRSHEQYF. The CDR3 DNA reads TGTGCCAGCAGGCCTAGCGGGAGGTCCCACGAGCAGTACTTC.

The chain combines TRBV29-1 with TRBJ1-1; 7 bases line up with TRBD1. CDR3 size: 14 residues. Trimming took 1 base from V and 2 from J; bases not matched to a gene: 4. Per the germline V gene, CDR1 is SQVTM and CDR2 is ANQGSEA. The DNA for the CDR3 is TGCAGCGTTGAAGCCCGACAGGGAAACACTGAAGCTTTCTTT. Its translation is CSVEARQGNTEAFF. The full variable domain, rest sourced from reference TRBV29-1 and TRBJ1-1, is SAVISQKPSRDICQRGTSLTIQCQVDSQVTMMFWYRQQPGQSLTLIATANQGSEATYESGFVIDKFPISRPNLTFSTLTVSNMSPEDSSIYLCSVEARQGNTEAFFGQGTRLTVV.